The entry below gives a single T cell receptor beta chain sequence along with its context. Germline V gene data show CDR1 as SEHNR and CDR2 as FQNEAQ (reference sequence). Trimming left V 11 bases short and J 0 bases short, with 11 bases between. This CDR3 is 12 amino acids long. These data originate in a study of T cell responses to AZD1222 COVID-19 vaccine. TCRdb's copy holds only in-frame clones and misses some; the assay was immunoSEQ multiplex PCR. The sample has roughly 190,000 clones, approximately 90% seen once; the top ten hold around 1.6%. Analysis merged second doses at about 4 or about 12 weeks.

The rearrangement uses TRBV7-9 and TRBJ2-7; D not resolved. Here the sequenced sample was peripheral blood, taken 28 days after the second AZD1222 dose. The receptor was isolated from an adult who received the AZD1222 COVID-19 vaccine. The CDR3 DNA is TGTGCCGGTGGCAGGAGCTCCTACGAGCAGTACTTC. It specifies CAGGRSSYEQYF.